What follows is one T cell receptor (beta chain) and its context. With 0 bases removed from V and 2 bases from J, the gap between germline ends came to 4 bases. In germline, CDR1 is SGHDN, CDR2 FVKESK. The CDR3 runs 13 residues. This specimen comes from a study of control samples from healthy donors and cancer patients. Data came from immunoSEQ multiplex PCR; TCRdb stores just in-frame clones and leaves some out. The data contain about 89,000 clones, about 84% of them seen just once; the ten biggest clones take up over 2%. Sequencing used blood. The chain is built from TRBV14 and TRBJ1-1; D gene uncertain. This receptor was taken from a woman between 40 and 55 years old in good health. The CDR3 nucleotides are TGTGCCAGCAGCCAAGATCTTAACACTGAAGCTTTCTTT. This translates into CASSQDLNTEAFF.